This is a list of T cell receptor beta chains from one sample in a study of T cell changes during pregnancy in multiple sclerosis. Profiled with immunoSEQ multiplex PCR; TCRdb holds only in-frame clones, not every one. The sample contains 79,000 or so clones, more than 90% of which appear only once. The sample here was CD4+ T cells from peripheral blood mononuclear cells, taken before pregnancy. Receptor source: a female donor with multiple sclerosis, enrolled in a pregnancy study. The CDR3 runs from the conserved cysteine through the conserved F or W. Fields, in order: D gene, J gene, V gene, CDR3 protein. D genes are given only for firm matches.

d_call: -
j_call: TRBJ2-1
v_call: TRBV7-3
cdr3_aa: CASSLTGVDNEQFF

d_call: TRBD1
j_call: TRBJ1-3
v_call: TRBV18
cdr3_aa: CASSPGTGNAGNTIYF

d_call: -
j_call: TRBJ1-1
v_call: TRBV4-1
cdr3_aa: CASSQDFMQANVLNTEAFF

d_call: -
j_call: TRBJ1-5
v_call: TRBV27
cdr3_aa: CASSPMTGLGNQPQHF

d_call: TRBD1
j_call: TRBJ1-5
v_call: TRBV6-6
cdr3_aa: CASSYLQGAPNQPQHF

d_call: TRBD2
j_call: TRBJ2-2
v_call: TRBV7-3
cdr3_aa: CASSPSGGAAGELFF

d_call: -
j_call: TRBJ2-6
v_call: TRBV5-1
cdr3_aa: CASSAQTVRAGANVLTF

d_call: TRBD2
j_call: TRBJ2-7
v_call: TRBV5-1
cdr3_aa: CASRSTSGGFYEQYF

d_call: -
j_call: TRBJ1-4
v_call: TRBV18
cdr3_aa: CASSPTSTNEKLFF

d_call: -
j_call: TRBJ2-7
v_call: TRBV30
cdr3_aa: CAWSVQDEQYF